These 10 T cell receptor beta chains were sequenced from one sample in a study of prognosis after radiotherapy for stage I lung cancer. Two-round multiplex PCR, the amplification method, yielded TCR beta CDR3 from genomic DNA. Primers (each specific to one TRBV or TRBJ gene) were used in first-round PCR. Using its own MiXCR run on the multiplex PCR reads, TCRdb lists one record per CDR3 protein. Among 20,000 to 25,000 distinct CDR3 sequences listed, 35% to 40% were seen once. The specimen comprised PBMCs, sampled before or after stereotactic body radiation therapy (not recorded which). The receptors were sampled from a donor of 50 years or more with non-small cell lung cancer.

The chain combines TRBV5-8 with TRBJ1-6; D not certain. The length of the CDR3 is 14 residues. CDR1 is SGHTS and CDR2 is YDEGEE in the germline V gene. Trimming left V 2 bases short and J 5 bases short, with 8 bases between. The CDR3 region is CASSFPEDNSPLHF. CDR3 DNA sequence: TGTGCCAGCAGCTTCCCAGAAGATAATTCACCCCTCCACTTT.

There are many counts of this clonotype. The chain uses TRBV4-1 and TRBJ2-7; possible D gene TRBD2, 7 bases. The germline V and J ends were trimmed by 0 bases and 2 bases, with 20 bases remaining between them. The length of the CDR3 is 18 residues. CDR1 and CDR2 from the germline V gene are MGHRA and YSYEKL. The CDR3 nucleotides are TGCGCCAGCAGCCAAGACCCGAGGGGGGGGACTCCTCCCTACGAGCAGTACTTC. This gives the protein CASSQDPRGGTPPYEQYF.

In this sample, this clonotype turned up many times. V and J are TRBV24-1 and TRBJ2-5; TRBD1 might be the D (5 bases). Germline CDR1 is KGHDR and CDR2 is SFDVKD. V gave up 3 bases and J gave up 4 bases, with 20 bases separating them. CDR3 length: 17 residues. The DNA for the CDR3 is TGTGCCACCAGTGATCCCAAAGGGCAGGGCATTGGAGAGACCCAGTACTTC. This sequence encodes CATSDPKGQGIGETQYF.

Concerning this clonotype: Its ends do not fully match the called genes, so a read error is possible. This sequence joins TRBV28 and TRBJ2-1; 8 bases map to TRBD2. This CDR3 has 15 residues. CDR1 MDHEN and CDR2 SYDVKM come from the germline V gene. DNA of the CDR3: TGTGCCAGAAGTTTTGACGGGAGGGGATACAATGAGCAGTTCTTC. It translates to CARSFDGRGYNEQFF.

With regard to this clonotype: The junction differs from germline at one of its ends, possibly a read error. This chain connects TRBV6-1 to TRBJ1-2, with D possibly being TRBD1 (5 bases). There are 14 residues in the CDR3. Germline loops: CDR1 MNHNS, CDR2 SASEGT. The CDR3 region is CASRPSGRCYGYTF. The CDR3 nucleotides are TGTGCCAGCAGACCCTCGGGGCGGTGCTATGGCTATACCTTC.

This clonotype was picked up many times. V and J are TRBV20-1 and TRBJ2-5; TRBD1 might be the D (6 bases). The V and J ends lost 2 bases and 7 bases respectively, with 14 bases between them. The CDR3 sequence is 13 residues long. Germline CDR1 and CDR2: DFQATT and SNEGSKA (reference sequence). The CDR3, as DNA: TGCAGTGCTAGAATCTCAGGGGTTGGGACCCAGTACTTC. It is translated as CSARISGVGTQYF.

Details on this clonotype: Germline and junction disagree at one end, which may indicate a read error. This sequence joins TRBV6-1 and TRBJ2-1, with D unresolved. The length of the CDR3 is 11 residues. Germline lookup yields CDR1 MNHNS and CDR2 SASEGT. The CDR3 reads CASSNPNEQFF. CDR3 sequence (DNA): TGTGCCAGCAGCAATCCCAATGAACAGTTCTTC.

This clonotype has at least ten counts. The chain uses TRBV7-3 and TRBJ1-1; D possibly corresponds to TRBD1 (6 bases). The CDR3 loop spans 13 amino acids. V dropped 3 bases and J dropped 1 base, with 6 bases sitting between them. Germline CDR1 is SGHTA and CDR2 is FQGTGA. DNA of the CDR3: TGTGCCAGCAGCTTGGGACAGAACACTGAAGCTTTCTTT. This codes for CASSLGQNTEAFF.

Worth noting for this clonotype: One end of the junction is discordant with germline, which a read error may explain. This sequence joins TRBV2 and TRBJ1-5; D not certain. The germline CDR1 and CDR2 sequences are SNHLY and FYNNEI. There are 12 residues in the CDR3. The CDR3 bases are TGTGCCAGCAGAGGTAGAAATCAGCCCCATCATTTT. This sequence encodes CASRGRNQPHHF.

This clonotype showed up many times. The chain employs TRBV7-2 and TRBJ2-5, with TRBD2 matching 11 bases. V was clipped by 2 bases and J by 9 bases; unmatched bases: 5. This CDR3 is built from 14 residues. CDR1 is SGHTA, CDR2 FQGNSA, per germline. The CDR3 DNA reads TGTGCCAGCAGCTTAACTAGCGGGAGTCAGTCCCAGTACTTC. It codes for CASSLTSGSQSQYF. The whole variable domain, filled in from reference TRBV7-2 and TRBJ2-5, reads GAGVSQSPSNKVTEKGKDVELRCDPISGHTALYWYRQSLGQGLEFLIYFQGNSAPDKSGLPSDRFSAERTGGSVSTLTIQRTQQEDSAVYLCASSLTSGSQSQYFGPGTRLLVL.